The 7 T cell receptor beta chains in this list originate from one sample, sequenced in a study of cytomegalovirus exposure and HLA in healthy donors. The PCR had 60 Vbeta and 13 Jbeta primers. Method: immunoSEQ multiplex PCR; TCRdb's copy keeps in-frame clones and lacks some. The data contain fewer than 110,000 clones, about four fifths of them singletons. Sequencing was performed on PBMCs. The receptors were sampled from a man aged 30-40 years in good health and CMV-seropositive.

This clone was seen only a few times. The chain uses TRBV12-5 and TRBJ1-4; 7 nucleotides agree with TRBD1. The CDR3 covers 15 residues. The trim removed 4 bases at V and 5 bases at J, leaving 7 bases unmatched. Per the germline V gene, CDR1 is LGHNT and CDR2 is FRNRAP. CDR3 loop: CASGSGTARNEKLFF. DNA of the CDR3: TGTGCTAGTGGTTCGGGGACAGCCCGAAATGAAAAACTGTTTTTT.

The V gene is TRBV19, the J gene TRBJ1-5; TRBD1 is a possible D gene (6 bases). CDR3 length equals 15 residues. Between the trimmed V and J ends, which lost 4 bases and 2 bases, there was a span of 12 bases. Looked up from germline, CDR1 is LNHDA and CDR2 is SQIVND (reference sequence). CDR3 nucleotide sequence: TGTGCCAGTAGTACAGGGGTTCTCGGCAATCAGCCCCAGCATTTT. Its protein product is CASSTGVLGNQPQHF.

This chain uses TRBV6-5 with TRBJ1-3; TRBD1 might be the D (6 bases). Germline-derived CDR1 and CDR2 are MNHEY and SVGAGI. This CDR3 is built from 15 residues. V lost 5 bases, J lost 3 bases, and 14 bases lay in between. DNA for the CDR3: TGTGCCAGCAGTCGGGAAGACAGGAGTGGAAACACCATATATTTT. Its protein product is CASSREDRSGNTIYF.

The rearrangement links TRBV2 to TRBJ1-2; D gene unclear. V lost 9 bases and J lost 1, with 15 bases in between. CDR1 SNHLY and CDR2 FYNNEI come from the germline V gene. This CDR3 comprises 14 residues. The CDR3 DNA reads TGTGCCAGGACGACAAGAACATATAACTATGGCTACACCTTC. This sequence encodes CARTTRTYNYGYTF.

The V and J genes are TRBV7-9 and TRBJ1-2; TRBD1 might be the D (5 bases). In germline, CDR1 is SEHNR, CDR2 FQNEAQ (reference sequence). The CDR3 loop spans 14 amino acids. Deletions cut 0 bases from V and 5 bases from J, with 10 bases between. This CDR3 reads CASSLAGAWYGYTF. The CDR3 DNA follows: TGTGCCAGCAGCTTAGCAGGGGCTTGGTATGGCTACACCTTC. Full variable domain (outside the CDR3, taken from reference TRBV7-9 and TRBJ1-2): DTGVSQNPRHKITKRGQNVTFRCDPISEHNRLYWYRQTLGQGPEFLTYFQNEAQLEKSRLLSDRFSAERPKGSFSTLEIQRTEQGDSAMYLCASSLAGAWYGYTFGSGTRLTVV.

The chain recombines TRBV27 with TRBJ1-2; D gene uncertain. The length of the CDR3 is 13 residues. Trimming removed 5 bases from V and 0 bases from J, with 7 bases in between. Germline CDR1 MNHEY, CDR2 SMNVEV (reference sequence). The CDR3 reads CASSPRANYGYTF. As DNA, the CDR3 is TGTGCCAGCAGTCCACGAGCTAACTATGGCTACACCTTC.

This chain uses TRBV27 with TRBJ1-2, with D possibly being TRBD1 (6 bases). Per the germline V gene, CDR1 is MNHEY and CDR2 is SMNVEV (reference sequence). CDR3 length: 17 amino acids. Trimming left V 2 bases short and J 3 bases short, with 19 bases between. The CDR3 sequence: CASSLRFLGALDYGYTF. The CDR3 nucleotides are TGTGCCAGCAGTTTACGCTTTCTGGGGGCATTAGACTATGGCTACACCTTC.